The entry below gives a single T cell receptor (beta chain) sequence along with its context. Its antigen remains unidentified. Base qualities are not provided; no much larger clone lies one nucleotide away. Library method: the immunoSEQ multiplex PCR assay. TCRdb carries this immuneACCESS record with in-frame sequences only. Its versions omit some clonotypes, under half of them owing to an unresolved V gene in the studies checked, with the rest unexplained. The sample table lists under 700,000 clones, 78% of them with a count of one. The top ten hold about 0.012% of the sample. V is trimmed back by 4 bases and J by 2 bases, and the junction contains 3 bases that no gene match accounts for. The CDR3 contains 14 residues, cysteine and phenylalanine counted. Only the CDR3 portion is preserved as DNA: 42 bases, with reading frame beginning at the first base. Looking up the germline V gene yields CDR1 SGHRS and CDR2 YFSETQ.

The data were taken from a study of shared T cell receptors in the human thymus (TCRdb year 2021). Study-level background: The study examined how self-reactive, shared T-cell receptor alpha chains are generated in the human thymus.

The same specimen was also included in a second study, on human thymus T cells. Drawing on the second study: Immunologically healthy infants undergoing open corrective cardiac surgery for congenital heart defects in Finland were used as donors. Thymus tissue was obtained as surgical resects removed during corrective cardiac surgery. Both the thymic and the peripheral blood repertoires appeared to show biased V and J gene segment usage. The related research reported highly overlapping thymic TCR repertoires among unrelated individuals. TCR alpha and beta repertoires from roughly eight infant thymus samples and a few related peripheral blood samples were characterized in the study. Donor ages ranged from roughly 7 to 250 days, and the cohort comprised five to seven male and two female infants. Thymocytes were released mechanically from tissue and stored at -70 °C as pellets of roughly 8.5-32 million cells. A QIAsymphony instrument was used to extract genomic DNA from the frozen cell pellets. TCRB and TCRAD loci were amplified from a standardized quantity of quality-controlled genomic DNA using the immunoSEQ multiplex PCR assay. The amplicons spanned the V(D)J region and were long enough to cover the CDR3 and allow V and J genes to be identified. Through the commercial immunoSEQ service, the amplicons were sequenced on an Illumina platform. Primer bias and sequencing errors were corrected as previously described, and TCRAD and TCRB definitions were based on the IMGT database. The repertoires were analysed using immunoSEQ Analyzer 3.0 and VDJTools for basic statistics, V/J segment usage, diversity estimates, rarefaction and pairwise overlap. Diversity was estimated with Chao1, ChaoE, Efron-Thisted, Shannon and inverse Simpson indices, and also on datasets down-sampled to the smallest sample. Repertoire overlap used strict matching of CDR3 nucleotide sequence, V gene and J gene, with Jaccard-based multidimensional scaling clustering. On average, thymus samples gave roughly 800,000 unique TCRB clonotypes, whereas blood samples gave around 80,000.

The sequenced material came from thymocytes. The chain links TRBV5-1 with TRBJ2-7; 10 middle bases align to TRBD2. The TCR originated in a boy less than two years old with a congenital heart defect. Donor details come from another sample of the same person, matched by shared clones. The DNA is TGCGCCAGCAGCATCGGGACTAGCGCCTACGAGCAGTACTTC. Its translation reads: CASSIGTSAYEQYF.